Given below is one TCR beta chain in context. Which antigen it targets is not known. Per-base qualities were not stored, and no clone one base away is much larger. The data are from a study of blood T cell repertoires in COVID-19 (TCRdb year 2020). For context, the study as a whole: Samples from collaborators originated in the United States, Italy and Spain and spanned both the acute and convalescent phases of COVID-19. The prospective study material was composed of cDNA or gDNA derived from T cells, B-cell-depleted T cells, or PBMCs. The sample metadata nearly always contained a de-identified subject ID, COVID-19 status, age in years and sex. The repertoires were made available in a free public database intended to serve as a resource for research on the immune response to SARS-CoV-2. Samples were obtained from the ongoing ImmuneRACE study (first 160 participants) and from 1,254 subjects provided by 6 global collaborators. Deeply sampled blood TCRbeta repertoires from subjects exposed to, actively infected with, or recovered from COVID-19 were included in the dataset. Where available, HLA class I and class II types were taken from metadata supplied by the sample provider and were not determined by assay-based typing. The research as a whole found: The quantity of clinical and demographic metadata differed by source and by participant and was supplied without curation.

Each collaborating institution followed its own protocols to collect whole blood in K2EDTA tubes. For TCRbeta analysis, collaborators shipped samples as frozen whole blood, isolated PBMCs, or DNA extracted from either of those sample types. TCRbeta CDR3 regions were amplified from genomic DNA using the immunoSEQ Assay, a bias-controlled multiplex PCR. The original methods were these. The number of nucleated cells in each sample was estimated from the amplification of reference gene primers within the assay. Sequence reads were collapsed and filtered to measure the absolute abundance of every unique TCRbeta CDR3 rearrangement. For each sample, productive Simpson clonality was calculated as the square root of Simpson's diversity index over productive rearrangements. TCRdb retrieved this table from immuneACCESS and kept in-frame rearrangements only. Not all clones are present; in checked studies, unresolved V genes account for under half, and no reason is known for the remainder. The V and J calls and clone size are taken from that table; D and trimming were inferred from the DNA. For this sample the table gives some 80,000 clones, of which around 90% were detected only once. Around 7.3% of the sample is held by the ten biggest clonotypes.

Relative to germline, V is missing 4 bases and J is missing 6 bases, with 9 bases of the junction outside any gene match. Taken from cysteine to valine, the CDR3 has 15 residues. Only the CDR3 region is kept as DNA, spanning 45 bases read in frame from base 1. For CDR1 and CDR2, the germline V gene lists SNHLY and FYNNEI. Sample: peripheral blood. The sequence came from an elderly man with active or convalescent COVID-19. This chain joins TRBV2 to TRBJ2-7; 10 central nucleotides agree with TRBD1. The CDR3 reads CASSGHRDRGIEQYV. The nucleotide sequence is given as TGTGCCAGCAGTGGACACCGGGACAGGGGAATCGAGCAGTACGTC.